This TCR beta chain was recorded in a study of blood T cell repertoires in COVID-19. About the study: Acute and convalescent COVID-19 samples came from the United States, Italy and Spain. T cells, B-cell-depleted T cells, or PBMCs supplied cDNA or gDNA.

Libraries were prepared by immunoSEQ multiplex PCR; TCRdb keeps only in-frame clonotypes and omits some of them. The sample gives about 300,000 clones, around 90% of which show up once; about 6.8% is in the top ten. The CDR3 has 15 residues. V was pared by 3 bases and J by 8 bases, with 6 bases of the junction left unmatched. CDR1 is LGHNA, CDR2 YSLEER, per germline. This chain connects TRBV4-3 to TRBJ2-2, with 10 bases identical to TRBD2. Material: peripheral blood. This sequence originates from a man younger than 35 who had recovered from COVID-19. The CDR3 region has the DNA TGCGCCAGCAGCCAGGAGGGACTAGCGTCAGGGGAGCTGTTTTTT. This encodes CASSQEGLASGELFF.